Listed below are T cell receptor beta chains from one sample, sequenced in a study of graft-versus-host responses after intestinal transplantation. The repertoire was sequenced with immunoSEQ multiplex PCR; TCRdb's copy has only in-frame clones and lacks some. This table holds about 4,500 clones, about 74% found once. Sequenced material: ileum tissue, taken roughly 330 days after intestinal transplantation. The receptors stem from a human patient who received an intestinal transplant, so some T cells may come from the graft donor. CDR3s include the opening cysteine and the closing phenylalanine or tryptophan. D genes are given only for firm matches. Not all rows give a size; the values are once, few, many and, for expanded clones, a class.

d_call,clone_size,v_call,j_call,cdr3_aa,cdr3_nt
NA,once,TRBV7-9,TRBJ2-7,CASSPWAGGSYEQYF,TGTGCCAGCAGCCCCTGGGCAGGGGGGTCCTACGAGCAGTACTTC
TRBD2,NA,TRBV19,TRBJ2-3,CASSLSGRYAVEYF,TGTGCCAGTAGTCTCAGCGGGAGATACGCAGTAGAGTATTTT
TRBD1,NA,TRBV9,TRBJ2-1,CASSVRTGAVNEQFF,TGTGCCAGCAGCGTACGGACAGGAGCAGTCAATGAGCAGTTCTTC
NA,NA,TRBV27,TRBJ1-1,CASSPWGPRGRTEAFF,TGTGCCAGCAGCCCATGGGGGCCTCGGGGTCGGACTGAAGCTTTCTTT
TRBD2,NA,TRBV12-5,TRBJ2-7,CASAAGTSGYEQYF,TGTGCTAGTGCTGCCGGGACTAGCGGGTACGAGCAGTACTTC
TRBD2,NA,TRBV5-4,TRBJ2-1,CASSSIAGGLGTYNEQFF,TGTGCCAGCAGCTCTATAGCGGGGGGGCTTGGGACCTACAATGAGCAGTTCTTC
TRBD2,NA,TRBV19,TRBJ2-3,CASSMGAGSGGPDTQYF,TGTGCCAGTAGTATGGGGGCGGGCAGCGGGGGCCCAGATACGCAGTATTTT
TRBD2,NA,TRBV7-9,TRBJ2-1,CASSHTTSGNEQFF,TGTGCCAGCAGCCACACGACTAGCGGCAATGAGCAGTTCTTC
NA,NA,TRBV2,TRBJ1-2,CAGPTSYGYTF,TGTGCCGGCCCCACCTCCTATGGCTACACCTTC
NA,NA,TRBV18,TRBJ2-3,CASSSTGLDTQYF,TGTGCCAGCTCATCTACAGGGTTAGATACGCAGTATTTT
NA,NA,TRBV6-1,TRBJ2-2,CASKEGIAGELFF,TGTGCCAGCAAGGAGGGGATTGCCGGGGAGCTGTTTTTT
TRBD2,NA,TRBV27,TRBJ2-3,CASSPHLAGGQNTQYF,TGTGCCAGCAGTCCCCATCTAGCGGGGGGGCAAAATACGCAGTATTTT
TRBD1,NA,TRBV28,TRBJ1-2,CASRGQGADYGYTF,TGTGCCAGCAGGGGACAGGGGGCTGACTATGGCTACACCTTC
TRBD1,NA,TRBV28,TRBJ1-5,CASSPIGQGGQPQHF,TGTGCCAGCAGTCCCATTGGACAGGGAGGGCAGCCCCAGCATTTT
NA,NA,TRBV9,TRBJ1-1,CASSPRGNRNTEAFF,TGTGCCAGCAGCCCCCGGGGGAATCGGAACACTGAAGCTTTCTTT